This is a list of T cell receptor beta chains from one sample in a study of shared clonotypes between healthy human individuals. Sequencing used immunoSEQ multiplex PCR; TCRdb keeps in-frame clones, though not all of them. Here the sample spans about 2,100,000 clones, 85% to 95% being singletons. Sequencing was done on a sample of naive CD8+ T cells from PBMCs. All receptors derive from a man aged 18-30 years in good health. Some clones in this sample may be carry-over from other donors' samples. Each CDR3 is given with its conserved first and last residue. A D gene is named only where the DNA matches it firmly. Expanded clones are given a class, and other clones once, few, many or no size at all.

v_gene: TRBV6-5; d_gene: -; abundance: -; j_gene: TRBJ2-7; CDR3nt: TGTGCCAGCAGTTACTCCCAAATTCGACAGAACTACGAGCAGTACTTC; CDR3aa: CASSYSQIRQNYEQYF
v_gene: TRBV4-1; d_gene: -; abundance: -; j_gene: TRBJ1-2; CDR3nt: TGCGCCAGCAGCCAAGATGGCAGGGTAAACTATGGCTACACCTTC; CDR3aa: CASSQDGRVNYGYTF
v_gene: TRBV7-9; d_gene: -; abundance: -; j_gene: TRBJ2-7; CDR3nt: TGTGCCAGCAGCTTAGGAACCGGGACCAGGGCCTACGAGCAGTACTTC; CDR3aa: CASSLGTGTRAYEQYF
v_gene: TRBV2; d_gene: -; abundance: few; j_gene: TRBJ1-1; CDR3nt: TGTGCCAGCAGTGAAGCGACAGGAACTGAAGCTTTCTTT; CDR3aa: CASSEATGTEAFF
v_gene: TRBV4-3; d_gene: -; abundance: -; j_gene: TRBJ2-7; CDR3nt: TGCGCCAGCTCGCCGGGACGTTACTACGAGCAGTACTTC; CDR3aa: CASSPGRYYEQYF
v_gene: TRBV2; d_gene: -; abundance: -; j_gene: TRBJ1-4; CDR3nt: TGTGCCAGCGCCCTTGGGGATGAAAAACTGTTTTTT; CDR3aa: CASALGDEKLFF
v_gene: TRBV7-9; d_gene: TRBD2; abundance: once; j_gene: TRBJ2-5; CDR3nt: TGTGCCAGCAGCGCGGGCACGGGAGGGCCCCGAGAGACCCAGTACTTC; CDR3aa: CASSAGTGGPRETQYF
v_gene: TRBV10-3; d_gene: TRBD2; abundance: -; j_gene: TRBJ2-1; CDR3nt: TGTGCCATCAGTGAACGTGGGACTAGCGGCTACAATGAGCAGTTCTTC; CDR3aa: CAISERGTSGYNEQFF
v_gene: TRBV7-9; d_gene: TRBD2; abundance: -; j_gene: TRBJ2-2; CDR3nt: TGTGCCAGCAGCTTAGGGACTAGCGTAACCGGGGAGCTGTTTTTT; CDR3aa: CASSLGTSVTGELFF
v_gene: TRBV14; d_gene: -; abundance: once; j_gene: TRBJ1-2; CDR3nt: TGTGCCAGCAGCCAATCTCTGGGCGGCTACACCTTC; CDR3aa: CASSQSLGGYTF
v_gene: TRBV28; d_gene: -; abundance: -; j_gene: TRBJ1-2; CDR3nt: TGTGCCAGCGGATCCATACGCGGCCAGCTTACTGGCTACACCTTC; CDR3aa: CASGSIRGQLTGYTF
v_gene: TRBV27; d_gene: TRBD2; abundance: -; j_gene: TRBJ2-1; CDR3nt: TGTGCCAGCAGTCTAGCGGGAGGGTCCAATGAGCAGTTCTTC; CDR3aa: CASSLAGGSNEQFF
v_gene: TRBV7-7; d_gene: -; abundance: -; j_gene: TRBJ2-7; CDR3nt: TGTGCCAGCAGCTTTACCCTGGGGCTCACGAGCTCCTACGAGCAGTACTTC; CDR3aa: CASSFTLGLTSSYEQYF
v_gene: TRBV2; d_gene: TRBD1; abundance: -; j_gene: TRBJ1-1; CDR3nt: TGTGCCAGCAGTACCGACAGGGGCACTGAAGCTTTCTTT; CDR3aa: CASSTDRGTEAFF
v_gene: TRBV6-6; d_gene: -; abundance: -; j_gene: TRBJ1-1; CDR3nt: TGTGCCAGCAGCCACAACACCAACACTGAAGCTTTCTTT; CDR3aa: CASSHNTNTEAFF
v_gene: TRBV19; d_gene: TRBD2; abundance: -; j_gene: TRBJ2-2; CDR3nt: TGTGCCAGTAAGGGACTAGCGGCTACTGGGGAGCTGTTTTTT; CDR3aa: CASKGLAATGELFF
v_gene: TRBV28; d_gene: -; abundance: -; j_gene: TRBJ1-5; CDR3nt: TGTGCCAGCAGTTTATATAAGGGGATAGCCAATCAGCCCCAGCATTTT; CDR3aa: CASSLYKGIANQPQHF
v_gene: TRBV28; d_gene: -; abundance: -; j_gene: TRBJ1-5; CDR3nt: TGTGCCAGCAGTTTCCATATGGCGAGCAATCAGCCCCAGCATTTT; CDR3aa: CASSFHMASNQPQHF
v_gene: TRBV7-9; d_gene: -; abundance: -; j_gene: TRBJ2-5; CDR3nt: TGTGCCAGCAGCCCCCCGGTAGAAGAGACCCAGTACTTC; CDR3aa: CASSPPVEETQYF
v_gene: TRBV15; d_gene: -; abundance: -; j_gene: TRBJ2-3; CDR3nt: TGTGCCACCAGCAGAGATTTGGACAGAGGCACAGATACGCAGTATTTT; CDR3aa: CATSRDLDRGTDTQYF
v_gene: TRBV13; d_gene: -; abundance: -; j_gene: TRBJ2-5; CDR3nt: TGTGCCAGCAGCTTAGAGGCAGTACAAGAGACCCAGTACTTC; CDR3aa: CASSLEAVQETQYF
v_gene: TRBV19; d_gene: TRBD1; abundance: -; j_gene: TRBJ2-2; CDR3nt: TGTGCCAGTTCCGGGACAGTATCCACCGGGGAGCTGTTTTTT; CDR3aa: CASSGTVSTGELFF
v_gene: TRBV28; d_gene: TRBD1; abundance: -; j_gene: TRBJ2-5; CDR3nt: TGTGCCAGCAGTCCTCCAGGGACAGAAGAGACCCAGTACTTC; CDR3aa: CASSPPGTEETQYF
v_gene: TRBV28; d_gene: -; abundance: -; j_gene: TRBJ2-3; CDR3nt: TGTGCCAGCAGCGACCCCACAGATACGCAGTATTTT; CDR3aa: CASSDPTDTQYF
v_gene: TRBV28; d_gene: TRBD2; abundance: -; j_gene: TRBJ2-3; CDR3nt: TGTGCCAGCAGTCTTGACCACGGGACTAGAGATACGCAGTATTTT; CDR3aa: CASSLDHGTRDTQYF
v_gene: TRBV7-9; d_gene: -; abundance: once; j_gene: TRBJ2-7; CDR3nt: TGTGCCAGCAGCCCCCCCCCGGGTCGGTCCTACGAGCAGTACTTC; CDR3aa: CASSPPPGRSYEQYF
v_gene: TRBV11-2; d_gene: -; abundance: -; j_gene: TRBJ1-1; CDR3nt: TGTGCCAGCAGCTTAGACCCTGACAGCGGCACTGAAGCTTTCTTT; CDR3aa: CASSLDPDSGTEAFF
v_gene: TRBV15; d_gene: -; abundance: -; j_gene: TRBJ2-2; CDR3nt: TGTGCCACGAGCAACACCGGGGAGCTGTTTTTT; CDR3aa: CATSNTGELFF
v_gene: TRBV28; d_gene: TRBD1; abundance: -; j_gene: TRBJ1-5; CDR3nt: TGTGCCAGCAGTTTATTCCCGGACAGGCTGTTAGATAGCAATCAGCCCCAGCATTTT; CDR3aa: CASSLFPDRLLDSNQPQHF
v_gene: TRBV6-1; d_gene: -; abundance: -; j_gene: TRBJ2-2; CDR3nt: TGTGCCAGCAGTGAAGAGAGAACGGTGAACACCGGGGAGCTGTTTTTT; CDR3aa: CASSEERTVNTGELFF
v_gene: TRBV19; d_gene: TRBD2; abundance: -; j_gene: TRBJ2-1; CDR3nt: TGTGCCAGTAGTCCTAGGACTAGCGGGAGATGGAATGAGCAGTTCTTC; CDR3aa: CASSPRTSGRWNEQFF
v_gene: TRBV27; d_gene: TRBD1; abundance: -; j_gene: TRBJ1-1; CDR3nt: TGTGCCAGCAGTTTACCCCGGACAGGGGGATTAGTCACTGAAGCTTTCTTT; CDR3aa: CASSLPRTGGLVTEAFF
v_gene: TRBV6-5; d_gene: -; abundance: -; j_gene: TRBJ2-6; CDR3nt: TGTGCCAGCAGTTACTCAGGGGTCGGGGCCAACGTCCTGACTTTC; CDR3aa: CASSYSGVGANVLTF
v_gene: TRBV18; d_gene: -; abundance: -; j_gene: TRBJ2-1; CDR3nt: TGTGCCAGCTCACCAAATTCCGGGACGTTGGTGAAGCAGTTCTTC; CDR3aa: CASSPNSGTLVKQFF
v_gene: TRBV6-6; d_gene: -; abundance: -; j_gene: TRBJ2-3; CDR3nt: TGTGCCAGCATGTTTACCGGGAGTTGGTATTTT; CDR3aa: CASMFTGSWYF
v_gene: TRBV5-1; d_gene: TRBD2; abundance: -; j_gene: TRBJ2-7; CDR3nt: TGCGCCAGCAGCCCGGTGAGCTTGGGCGGGAGTTTCATCCACGAGCAGTACTTC; CDR3aa: CASSPVSLGGSFIHEQYF
v_gene: TRBV11-2; d_gene: TRBD2; abundance: -; j_gene: TRBJ2-5; CDR3nt: TGTGCCAGCAGCTTAGATCGGTGGCGGGAGTTCTCAGAGACCCAGTACTTC; CDR3aa: CASSLDRWREFSETQYF
v_gene: TRBV9; d_gene: TRBD1; abundance: -; j_gene: TRBJ2-7; CDR3nt: TGTGCCAGCAGCGAGGGGGGTGGCGGGACAGGGAGACGCGAGCAGTACTTC; CDR3aa: CASSEGGGGTGRREQYF
v_gene: TRBV27; d_gene: TRBD1; abundance: once; j_gene: TRBJ2-6; CDR3nt: TGTGCCAGCAGTTTAGGGACAGGGGGCTCTGGGGCCAACGTCCTGACTTTC; CDR3aa: CASSLGTGGSGANVLTF
v_gene: TRBV15; d_gene: TRBD2; abundance: -; j_gene: TRBJ2-1; CDR3nt: TGTGCCACCAGCAGAGAGGATACCCGACGGGAGGGCCGAGGGTACAATGAGCAGTTCTTC; CDR3aa: CATSREDTRREGRGYNEQFF
v_gene: TRBV28; d_gene: -; abundance: once; j_gene: TRBJ2-3; CDR3nt: TGTGCCAGCAGTTCGCCCCAGGGGTGGACGCAGTATTTT; CDR3aa: CASSSPQGWTQYF
v_gene: TRBV11-2; d_gene: -; abundance: -; j_gene: TRBJ2-7; CDR3nt: TGTGCCAGCAGAGTGTCTGAGGGCTACGAGCAGTACTTC; CDR3aa: CASRVSEGYEQYF
v_gene: TRBV7-8; d_gene: -; abundance: once; j_gene: TRBJ2-7; CDR3nt: TGTGCCAGCAGCTTACCTTCGGACTACCTACGAGAGCAGTACTTC; CDR3aa: CASSLPSDYLREQYF
v_gene: TRBV5-6; d_gene: -; abundance: -; j_gene: TRBJ2-3; CDR3nt: TGTGCCAGCAGCTTGGGGGCAGTATTCGAGACAGATACGCAGTATTTT; CDR3aa: CASSLGAVFETDTQYF
v_gene: TRBV9; d_gene: -; abundance: once; j_gene: TRBJ2-2; CDR3nt: TGTGCCAGCAGCGACCCCACCGGTGGGGAGACCGGGGAGCTGTTTTTT; CDR3aa: CASSDPTGGETGELFF
v_gene: TRBV4-3; d_gene: -; abundance: -; j_gene: TRBJ1-3; CDR3nt: TGCGCCAGCAGCCAAGAACAACAGGGTGACCTCTCTGGAAACACCATATATTTT; CDR3aa: CASSQEQQGDLSGNTIYF
v_gene: TRBV5-5; d_gene: TRBD1; abundance: -; j_gene: TRBJ2-1; CDR3nt: TGTGCCAGCCTCGATCGACAGGGTCTGGATGAGCAGTTCTTC; CDR3aa: CASLDRQGLDEQFF
v_gene: TRBV5-6; d_gene: TRBD2; abundance: -; j_gene: TRBJ2-7; CDR3nt: TGTGCCAGCAGCTTGGATGGCGGGAGGGCCCTTTACGAGCAGTACTTC; CDR3aa: CASSLDGGRALYEQYF
v_gene: TRBV6-4; d_gene: -; abundance: -; j_gene: TRBJ1-3; CDR3nt: TGTGCCAGCAGTATCAGACGACCCATCTCTGGAAACACCATATATTTT; CDR3aa: CASSIRRPISGNTIYF
v_gene: TRBV6-1; d_gene: TRBD2; abundance: -; j_gene: TRBJ2-7; CDR3nt: TGTGCCAGCAGGGGGGTAGCGGGAGAGTTCCACGAGCAGTACTTC; CDR3aa: CASRGVAGEFHEQYF
v_gene: TRBV6-6; d_gene: TRBD1; abundance: -; j_gene: TRBJ2-7; CDR3nt: TGTGCCAGCAGTTTGACAGGGTCCTACGAGCAGTACTTC; CDR3aa: CASSLTGSYEQYF
v_gene: TRBV4-1; d_gene: -; abundance: -; j_gene: TRBJ2-2; CDR3nt: TGCGCCAGCAGCCAAGAGGCCAGCTACGAGGTCACCGGGGAGCTGTTTTTT; CDR3aa: CASSQEASYEVTGELFF